The 23 T cell receptor beta chains given below trace back to one sample, sequenced in a study of cytomegalovirus exposure and HLA in healthy donors. The method was immunoSEQ multiplex PCR; TCRdb's version includes in-frame clones alone and lacks a portion of them. Among fewer than 200,000 clones listed, roughly 91% were seen once. Sequenced sample: PBMCs. The receptors derive from a man between 18 and 29 years old in good health and CMV-seropositive.

The chain links TRBV2 to TRBJ1-2; 11 bases agree with TRBD1. The CDR3 has 14 residues. Germline V gene lookup returns CDR1 SNHLY and CDR2 FYNNEI. Losses at the gene ends were 5 bases for V and 5 bases for J; bases not matched to a gene: 4. The CDR3 DNA reads as TGTGCCAGCAGTAGAGGACAGGGGGCGTATGGCTACACCTTC. Translated, it gives CASSRGQGAYGYTF.

This clone was seen ten or more times. This chain uses TRBV10-3 with TRBJ2-1, with D perhaps TRBD1 (5 bases). V lost 3 bases and J lost 9, with 21 bases in between. This CDR3 contains 16 residues. CDR1 and CDR2 (germline): ENHRY, SYGVKD. In nucleotides, the CDR3 is TGTGCCATCAGTGAAGGGCAGGGTGGAATTAAGGGTGAGCAGTTCTTC. This gives the protein CAISEGQGGIKGEQFF.

CDR3 region: CASSLVGSGREQFF. The CDR3 DNA sequence: TGCGCCAGCAGCTTGGTTGGTAGCGGACGTGAGCAGTTCTTC. The rearrangement uses TRBV5-1 and TRBJ2-1, with D perhaps TRBD2 (6 bases). The V end lost 0 bases, the J end lost 9 bases, and 13 bases lay between the germline ends. The CDR3 has 14 residues. From germline, CDR1 is SGHRS and CDR2 YFSETQ.

V is TRBV5-4 and J is TRBJ2-1; 12 nucleotides line up with TRBD2. Losses at the gene ends were 2 bases for V and 9 bases for J; bases not matched to a gene: 6. The CDR3 is made up of 15 amino acids. Germline V gene data show CDR1 as SGHNT and CDR2 as YYREEE (reference sequence). CDR3 DNA: TGTGCCAGCAGCTTAACTAGCGGGAGGATTAGTGAGCAGTTCTTC. It encodes CASSLTSGRISEQFF.

V usage is TRBV29-1 and J usage is TRBJ1-5; possibly TRBD1 for D (5 bases). The V gene's germline CDR1 is SQVTM and CDR2 ANQGSEA. This CDR3 region has 13 residues. V lost 6 bases to trimming and J lost 3 bases, with 12 bases between them. The CDR3 sequence: CSVGGGNNQPQHF. In DNA, the CDR3 is TGCAGCGTCGGGGGGGGAAACAATCAGCCCCAGCATTTT.

The V and J genes are TRBV2 and TRBJ1-3; no clear D. The CDR3 sequence is 15 residues long. V dropped 2 bases and J dropped 0 bases, with 8 bases sitting between them. CDR1 SNHLY and CDR2 FYNNEI come from the germline V gene. The CDR3 DNA is TGTGCCAGCAGTGAACAGGTTTTCTCTGGAAACACCATATATTTT. Translating gives CASSEQVFSGNTIYF. The variable domain in full, completed from reference TRBV2 and TRBJ1-3, reads EPEVTQTPSHQVTQMGQEVILRCVPISNHLYFYWYRQILGQKVEFLVSFYNNEISEKSEIFDDQFSVERPDGSNFTLKIRSTKLEDSAMYFCASSEQVFSGNTIYFGEGSWLTVV.

The chain joins TRBV2 to TRBJ2-1, with 7 bases that match TRBD2. The CDR3 extends over 14 amino acids. With 1 base clipped from V and 9 bases from J, the junction kept 6 bases outside the gene matches. Germline V CDR1 and CDR2: SNHLY, FYNNEI. CDR3: CASSEVGGDGEQFF. CDR3 coding DNA: TGTGCCAGCAGTGAAGTGGGAGGGGATGGTGAGCAGTTCTTC.

The chain is built from TRBV9 and TRBJ2-1; no clear D. V was cut by 2 bases and J by 4 bases, with 13 bases left in between. The CDR3 extends over 15 amino acids. Germline values: CDR1 SGDLS, CDR2 YYNGEE. CDR3 bases: TGTGCCAGCAGCGTTACAGCCGTAGATTACAATGAGCAGTTCTTC. Translation gives CASSVTAVDYNEQFF.

The chain carries TRBV19 and TRBJ2-7, with TRBD1 matching over 9 bases. Trimming took 6 bases from V and 4 from J; bases not matched to a gene: 10. The CDR3 is 15 amino acids. Germline V lookup: CDR1 LNHDA, CDR2 SQIVND (reference sequence). The CDR3 coding sequence is TGTGCCAGTAGACTAGAACAGGGGGCGGGTTACGAGCAGTACTTC. It translates to CASRLEQGAGYEQYF.

V is TRBV7-3 and J is TRBJ1-2; 10 bases align to TRBD1. CDR1 is SGHTA and CDR2 is FQGTGA in the germline V gene. The J segment lost 3 bases and the V segment lost 1 base, leaving 14 bases of the junction unmatched. The CDR3 totals 19 residues. For the CDR3, the DNA is TGTGCCAGCAGCTTAAGAGGTCCGCCGGGACAGGGGAGATACTATGGCTACACCTTC. Protein sequence: CASSLRGPPGQGRYYGYTF. The complete variable domain, with remaining parts taken from reference TRBV7-3 and TRBJ1-2, reads GAGVSQTPSNKVTEKGKYVELRCDPISGHTALYWYRQSLGQGPEFLIYFQGTGAADDSGLPNDRFFAVRPEGSVSTLKIQRTERGDSAVYLCASSLRGPPGQGRYYGYTFGSGTRLTVV.

The chain joins TRBV7-6 to TRBJ2-7; 11 nucleotides line up with TRBD2. CDR1 and CDR2 (germline): SGHVS, FNYEAQ. This CDR3 region has 16 residues. The J segment lost 2 bases and the V segment lost 2 bases, leaving 5 bases of the junction unmatched. CDR3 loop: CASSLQTSGSTYEQYF. CDR3 coding DNA: TGTGCCAGCAGCTTACAAACTAGCGGGAGCACCTACGAGCAGTACTTC.

This clone was observed once. The rearrangement links TRBV10-1 to TRBJ2-1, with TRBD2 matching 8 bases. CDR3 length: 15 residues. Trimming removed 10 bases from V and 4 bases from J; junction bases left unmatched: 12. Germline V gene data show CDR1 as WNHNN and CDR2 as SYGVQD (reference sequence). CDR3 nucleotides: TGCGCCATCCCTCGGGAGGGACTATCTTACAATGAGCAGTTCTTC. It yields the protein CAIPREGLSYNEQFF.

V is TRBV18 and J is TRBJ1-5; TRBD1 matches 7 bases. The V gene end was trimmed by 4 bases and the J gene end by 1 base; junction bases not matched to a gene: 7. The CDR3 consists of 16 residues. The V gene's germline CDR1 is KGHSH and CDR2 LQKENI. The CDR3 loop reads CASSLFETGSNQPQHF. CDR3 DNA: TGTGCCAGCTCACTCTTTGAGACAGGGAGCAATCAGCCCCAGCATTTT.

J is TRBJ2-7 and V is TRBV5-8, with TRBD1 matching over 7 bases. Germline V gene sequence: CDR1 SGHTS, CDR2 YDEGEE. Germline trimming cut 1 base from V and 9 bases from J; bases unmatched to any gene: 16. The CDR3 has 16 amino acids. This CDR3 reads CASSLRTLQGSLGQYF. The CDR3 coding sequence is TGTGCCAGCAGCTTGAGGACCCTACAGGGGTCACTCGGGCAGTACTTC.

The rearrangement links TRBV2 to TRBJ2-7; the D gene is possibly TRBD2 (5 bases). This CDR3 is built from 15 residues. The germline CDR1 and CDR2 sequences are SNHLY and FYNNEI. V was cut by 7 bases and J by 3 bases, with 19 bases left in between. CDR3 protein: CASNPLDWDDYEQYF. The CDR3 bases are TGTGCCAGCAACCCGTTGGACTGGGATGACTACGAGCAGTACTTC.

This clone has more than one count but fewer than ten. The gene calls are TRBV28 and TRBJ1-2, with 8 bases identical to TRBD1. This CDR3 comprises 13 residues. J gave up 4 bases and V 4 bases, and 2 bases lay outside the gene matches. The germline gives CDR1 MDHEN, CDR2 SYDVKM. CDR3 sequence reads: CASSYTGGYGYTF. The CDR3 DNA reads as TGTGCCAGCAGTTACACAGGGGGCTATGGCTACACCTTC.

The chain carries TRBV4-2 and TRBJ1-1; the match to TRBD1 covers 9 bases. V was pared by 0 bases and J by 8 bases, with 1 base of the junction left unmatched. The CDR3 extends over 13 amino acids. Per germline, CDR1 LGHNA and CDR2 YNFKEQ. CDR3 DNA: TGTGCCAGCAGCCAAGAGGGACAGGGCGAAGCTTTCTTT. Translation gives CASSQEGQGEAFF.

This clone was counted a few times. V is TRBV4-1 and J is TRBJ1-4; possible D gene TRBD1, 5 bases. The V gene lost 0 bases and the J gene lost 0 bases, with 8 bases spanning the gap. This CDR3 is 16 amino acids long. Germline CDR1 is MGHRA and CDR2 is YSYEKL. CDR3 amino acids: CASSQDQGATNEKLFF. CDR3 nucleotides: TGCGCCAGCAGCCAAGATCAGGGTGCAACTAATGAAAAACTGTTTTTT.

This clone has only one observation. This sequence joins TRBV21-1 and TRBJ2-1; TRBD2, as called in the table, went unchecked against the DNA. TRBV21-1 is a listed pseudogene. CDR3 length: 17 residues. CDR3 nucleotide sequence: TGTGCCAGCAGCAAAGCGCTCTGGACGGGACTCTACAATGAGCAGTTCTTC. This translates into CASSKALWTGLYNEQFF.

The chain has TRBV29-1 and TRBJ2-2; 7 bases line up with TRBD1. Germline V gene sequence: CDR1 SQVTM, CDR2 ANQGSEA. This CDR3 has 14 residues. V lost 6 bases and J lost 4; bases outside the gene matches: 8. This chain's CDR3 is CSVQTTGVTGELFF. The CDR3 DNA follows: TGCAGCGTCCAAACTACAGGGGTCACCGGGGAGCTGTTTTTT.

The chain's CDR3 is CASSSPGTSVSSYNEQFF. DNA for the CDR3: TGTGCCAGCAGCTCTCCCGGGACTAGCGTAAGCTCCTACAATGAGCAGTTCTTC. This chain joins TRBV11-3 and TRBJ2-1; 10 bases agree with TRBD2. Germline CDR1 and CDR2: SGHNT and YENEEA. The ends lost 4 bases at V and 0 bases at J; junction bases unmatched: 9. The CDR3 extends over 18 amino acids.

CDR3 amino acids: CASSLTGEGSYEQYF. DNA of the CDR3: TGTGCCAGCAGTTTGACAGGCGAGGGAAGCTACGAGCAGTACTTC. This chain uses TRBV6-5 with TRBJ2-7; a possible D gene is TRBD1 (6 bases). From germline, CDR1 is MNHEY and CDR2 SVGAGI. The V gene lost 4 bases and the J gene lost 3 bases, with 16 bases spanning the gap. The CDR3 covers 15 residues.

V and J are TRBV18 and TRBJ2-7; 8 nucleotides align to TRBD1. V was clipped by 2 bases and J by 6 bases; unmatched bases: 6. The CDR3 is 14 amino acids. Germline assignment: CDR1 KGHSH and CDR2 LQKENI. The CDR3 nucleotides are TGTGCCAGCTCACCAGTCCAGGGGGCCTTCGAGCAGTACTTC. Encoded protein: CASSPVQGAFEQYF.